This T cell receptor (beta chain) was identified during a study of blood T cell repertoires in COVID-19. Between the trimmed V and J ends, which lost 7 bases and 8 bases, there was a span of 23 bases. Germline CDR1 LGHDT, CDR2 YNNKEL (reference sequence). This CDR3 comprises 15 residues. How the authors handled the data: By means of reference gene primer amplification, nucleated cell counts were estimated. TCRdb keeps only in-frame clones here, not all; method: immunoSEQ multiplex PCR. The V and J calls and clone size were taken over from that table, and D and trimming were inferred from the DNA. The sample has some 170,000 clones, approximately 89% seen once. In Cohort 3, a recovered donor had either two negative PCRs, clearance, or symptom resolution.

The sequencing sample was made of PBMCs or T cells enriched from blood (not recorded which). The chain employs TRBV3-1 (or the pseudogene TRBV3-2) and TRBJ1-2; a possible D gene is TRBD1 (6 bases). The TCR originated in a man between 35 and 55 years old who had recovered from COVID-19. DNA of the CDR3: TGTGCCAGCACCCAGAGGGGGGGTGCCTTTGGGGGCTACACCTTC. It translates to CASTQRGGAFGGYTF.